This entry is about one TCR beta chain. Its specificity is not known. The data originate from a study of blood T cells in healthy people across ages. Study-level findings and limits: Naive T cell percentage by flow cytometry tracked strongly with beta diversity. A greater number of naive CD4+ cells and higher diversity distinguished long-lived donors from aged donors. Per million T cells, TCR beta diversity dropped roughly linearly as age increased.

Isolation per sample recovered at least 6 million PBMCs. A J-beta primer mix and a sample-barcoded 5' primer were used in a second PCR of roughly 6 to 11 cycles. Using its own MiXCR run on the 5' RACE reads, TCRdb lists one record per CDR3 protein. The sample includes about 1.4 million distinct CDR3 sequences, roughly 60% of them seen just once. Germline assignment: CDR1 LGHNA and CDR2 YSLEER. V lost 4 bases to trimming and J lost 0 bases, with 16 bases between them. There are 17 residues in the CDR3. The chain carries TRBV4-3 and TRBJ2-1; D remains ambiguous. The sequencing sample was made of blood. The clonotype comes from a man between 18 and 35 years old in good health. CDR3 region: CASSPGPLTSSYNEQFF. The CDR3 bases are TGCGCCAGCAGCCCAGGTCCCCTTACATCCTCCTACAATGAGCAGTTCTTC.